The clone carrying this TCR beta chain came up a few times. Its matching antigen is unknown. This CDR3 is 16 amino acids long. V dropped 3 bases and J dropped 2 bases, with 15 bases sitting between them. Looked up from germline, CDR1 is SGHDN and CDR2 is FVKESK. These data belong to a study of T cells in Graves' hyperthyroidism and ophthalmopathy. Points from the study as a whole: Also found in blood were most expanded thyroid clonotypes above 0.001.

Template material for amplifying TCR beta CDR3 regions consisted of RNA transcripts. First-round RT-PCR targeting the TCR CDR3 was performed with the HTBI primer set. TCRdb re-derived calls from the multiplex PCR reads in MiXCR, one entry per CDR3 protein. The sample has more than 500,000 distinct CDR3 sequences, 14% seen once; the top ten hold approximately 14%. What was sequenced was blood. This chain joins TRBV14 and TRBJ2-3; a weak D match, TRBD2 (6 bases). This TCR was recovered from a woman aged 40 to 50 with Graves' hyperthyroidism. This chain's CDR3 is CASSQRRDSLTDTQYF. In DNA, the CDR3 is TGTGCCAGCAGCCAGCGCCGGGACTCTCTCACAGATACGCAGTATTTT.